The 21 T cell receptor beta chains reported below all come from one sample, sequenced in a study of T cell repertoires in cytomegalovirus infection. TCRdb re-analysed the reads in MiXCR, keeping a single row per CDR3 protein. Found here are roughly 240,000 distinct CDR3 sequences, 6.5% of them singletons; the top ten hold roughly 6%. Sequenced: PBMCs. The receptors stem from a human donor in good health (CMV status not recorded). Some clones in this sample may be carry-over from other donors' samples.

This clonotype has a count of ten or more. The chain employs TRBV7-2 and TRBJ1-5, with D unresolved. This CDR3 is built from 16 residues. In germline, CDR1 is SGHTA, CDR2 FQGNSA. Trimming removed 1 base from V and 2 bases from J, with 12 bases in between. CDR3 in DNA: TGTGCCAGCAGCTTAGGGACGCTTCGGGGCAATCAGCCCCAGCATTTT. It is translated as CASSLGTLRGNQPQHF.

In this sample, this clonotype turned up many times. V and J are TRBV20-1 and TRBJ1-2; D is undetermined. Trimming pared 3 bases from V and 2 bases from J, leaving 13 bases between. Germline V gene lookup returns CDR1 DFQATT and CDR2 SNEGSKA (reference sequence). The CDR3 spans 14 residues. The CDR3 DNA is TGCAGTGCTAGCACCCACGGGGTGAACTATGGCTACACCTTC. Residues: CSASTHGVNYGYTF.

This clonotype was seen many times. This chain connects TRBV7-8 to TRBJ1-1, with D hard to call. The ends were cut back, 3 bases at V and 11 bases at J, with 10 bases in the middle. This CDR3 has 11 residues. CDR1 is SGHVS and CDR2 is FQNEAQ in the germline V gene. The CDR3 sequence: CASSLTWEAFF. Here the CDR3 DNA reads TGTGCCAGCAGCTTGACATGGGAGGCTTTCTTT. The whole variable domain, filled in from reference TRBV7-8 and TRBJ1-1, reads GAGVSQSPRYKVAKRGQDVALRCDPISGHVSLFWYQQALGQGPEFLTYFQNEAQLDKSGLPSDRFFAERPEGSVSTLKIQRTQQEDSAVYLCASSLTWEAFFGQGTRLTVV.

This clonotype was recorded many times. This chain joins TRBV28 and TRBJ1-1; D uncertain. The V end was cut by 2 bases, the J end by 8 bases, with 12 bases between. The CDR3 runs to 13 residues. Germline values: CDR1 MDHEN, CDR2 SYDVKM. The CDR3 is CASSLRRRTEAFF. The CDR3 DNA sequence: TGTGCCAGCAGTTTACGGAGACGGACCGAAGCTTTCTTT.

This clonotype was recorded many times. This chain joins TRBV4-3 and TRBJ1-4; D not certain. The V gene lost 0 bases and the J gene lost 6 bases, with 20 bases spanning the gap. This CDR3 region has 18 residues. Looked up from germline, CDR1 is LGHNA and CDR2 is YSLEER. The CDR3 DNA is TGCGCCAGCAGCCAAGATGCCCCGCGTAGAAGCCCGGATGAAAAACTGTTTTTT. Translating gives CASSQDAPRRSPDEKLFF.

This clonotype was observed at least ten times. The chain couples TRBV5-5 to TRBJ2-1; D call uncertain. This CDR3 spans 14 amino acids. V was clipped by 3 bases and J by 5 bases, with 12 bases between them. Germline lookup yields CDR1 SGHKS and CDR2 YYEKEE (reference sequence). The CDR3 spells CASSSRLSDNEQFF. Here the CDR3 DNA reads TGTGCCAGCAGCTCCCGGCTCTCGGACAATGAGCAGTTCTTC.

In this sample, this clonotype turned up many times. J is TRBJ1-3 and V is TRBV6-1; tentative D call: TRBD1 (5 bases). The V gene's germline CDR1 is MNHNS and CDR2 SASEGT. This CDR3 comprises 18 residues. Trimming removed 5 bases from V and 0 bases from J, with 20 bases in between. The CDR3 bases are TGTGCCAGCAGTCCAAGTCTCCCGGGACGATCCTCTGGAAACACCATATATTTT. Residues: CASSPSLPGRSSGNTIYF.

Remarks on this clonotype: A much larger clone is a single base away; this may be a read error. No conserved phenylalanine or tryptophan is present at the end of the CDR3, so a read error is the likely explanation. The chain has TRBV20-1 and TRBJ2-3; no clear D. Germline V gene sequence: CDR1 DFQATT, CDR2 SNEGSKA (reference sequence). The CDR3 spans 11 residues. V lost 2 bases and J 3 bases, leaving 3 bases between the germline ends. The chain's CDR3 is CSARKTDTQYS. CDR3 bases: TGCAGTGCTAGAAAGACAGATACGCAGTATTCT.

There are many counts of this clonotype. This chain joins TRBV6-2 or TRBV6-3 and TRBJ1-5; no reliable D call. V lost 2 bases to trimming and J lost 11 bases, with 13 bases between them. Germline loops: CDR1 MNHEY, CDR2 SVGEGT. This CDR3 has 13 residues. The DNA of the CDR3 is TGTGCCAGCAGTTACAACGAGGTAGTAGCCCAGCATTTT. This gives the protein CASSYNEVVAQHF.

This chain links TRBV27 with TRBJ2-4; maybe TRBD1 (6 bases). The CDR3 is made up of 14 amino acids. The germline V gene has CDR1 MNHEY and CDR2 SMNVEV (reference sequence). The germline V and J ends were trimmed by 6 bases and 9 bases, with 18 bases remaining between them. CDR3 residues: CASSLGRGVSIQYF. The CDR3 nucleotides are TGTGCCAGCAGCTTAGGCAGGGGAGTAAGCATTCAGTACTTC.

This clonotype has ten or more counts. This chain uses TRBV4-1 with TRBJ2-1; 12 nucleotides match TRBD2. The junction had 12 bases not matched to a gene; V was cut back by 2 bases and J by 7 bases. The CDR3 extends over 18 amino acids. Germline CDR1 is MGHRA and CDR2 is YSYEKL. The CDR3 reads CASSQPLKRTSGANEQFF. For the CDR3, the DNA is TGCGCCAGCAGCCAACCCTTGAAAAGGACTAGCGGGGCGAATGAGCAGTTCTTC.

This clonotype occurred many times. The chain carries TRBV25-1 and TRBJ2-3; the D gene is possibly TRBD1 (7 bases). Trimming removed 5 bases at V and 3 bases at J, with 15 bases between. CDR1 is MGHDK, CDR2 SYGVNS, per germline. This CDR3 comprises 15 residues. CDR3 nucleotide sequence: TGTGCCAGCAGTTTTGGAGGGGGCCCGACAGATACGCAGTATTTT. Amino acid sequence: CASSFGGGPTDTQYF. The full variable domain, its missing parts supplied by reference TRBV25-1 and TRBJ2-3, is EADIYQTPRYLVIGTGKKITLECSQTMGHDKMYWYQQDPGMELHLIHYSYGVNSTEKGDLSSESTVSRIRTEHFPLTLESARPSHTSQYLCASSFGGGPTDTQYFGPGTRLTVL.

This clonotype was observed at least ten times. This chain connects TRBV7-2 to TRBJ2-5; possible D gene TRBD1, 6 bases. V was pared by 4 bases and J by 5 bases, with 17 bases between. The CDR3 covers 15 residues. CDR1 and CDR2 (germline): SGHTA, FQGNSA. The CDR3 DNA reads as TGTGCCAGCAGCTCCCCCCACCGTCAGGGGGAGACCCAGTACTTC. Residues: CASSSPHRQGETQYF. The whole variable domain, filled in from reference TRBV7-2 and TRBJ2-5, reads GAGVSQSPSNKVTEKGKDVELRCDPISGHTALYWYRQSLGQGLEFLIYFQGNSAPDKSGLPSDRFSAERTGGSVSTLTIQRTQQEDSAVYLCASSSPHRQGETQYFGPGTRLLVL.

This clonotype was found a few times. The chain couples TRBV4-3 to TRBJ1-6; tentatively, D is TRBD1 (6 bases). Between the trimmed V and J ends, which lost 0 bases and 5 bases, there was a span of 11 bases. The germline CDR1 and CDR2 sequences are LGHNA and YSLEER. There are 16 residues in the CDR3. The CDR3 reads CASSQEPGHHNSPLHF. The CDR3 DNA follows: TGCGCCAGCAGCCAAGAACCGGGACACCATAATTCACCCCTCCACTTT.

The gene calls are TRBV3-1 and TRBJ2-1; 8 bases line up with TRBD2. Germline-derived CDR1 and CDR2 are LGHDT and YNNKEL (reference sequence). The CDR3 runs to 15 residues. With 2 bases clipped from V and 8 bases from J, the junction kept 8 bases outside the gene matches. The DNA for the CDR3 is TGTGCCAGCAGCCAACCTCAGCGGGGGTATCATGAGCAGTTCTTC. Encoded protein: CASSQPQRGYHEQFF.

A word on this clonotype: This could be a read error, since a much larger clone is one nucleotide away. This rearrangement joins TRBV5-5 to TRBJ2-5; D is unresolved. CDR1 SGHKS and CDR2 YYEKEE come from the germline V gene (reference sequence). This CDR3 has 14 amino acids. CDR3: CVSSLGAAQETQYF. The CDR3 DNA reads as TGTGTCAGCAGCTTGGGTGCAGCACAAGAGACCCAGTACTTC. Looking up the rest from reference TRBV5-5 and TRBJ2-5 gives the full variable domain: DAGVTQSPTHLIKTRGQQVTLRCSPISGHKSVSWYQQVLGQGPQFIFQYYEKEERGRGNFPDRFSARQFPNYSSELNVNALLLGDSALYLCVSSLGAAQETQYFGPGTRLLVL.

This clonotype has a count of ten or more. The V call is TRBV11-2, the J call TRBJ1-1; D perhaps matches TRBD1 (5 bases). The germline V and J ends were trimmed by 3 bases and 7 bases, with 18 bases remaining between them. Germline V lookup: CDR1 SGHAT, CDR2 FQNNGV. The CDR3 length is 15 residues. For the CDR3, the DNA is TGTGCCAGCAGCTTTGTGGGTCGAACAGGCGGTGAAGCTTTCTTT. It specifies CASSFVGRTGGEAFF. Looking up the rest from reference TRBV11-2 and TRBJ1-1 gives the full variable domain: EAGVAQSPRYKIIEKRQSVAFWCNPISGHATLYWYQQILGQGPKLLIQFQNNGVVDDSQLPKDRFSAERLKGVDSTLKIQPAKLEDSAVYLCASSFVGRTGGEAFFGQGTRLTVV.

This clonotype has a count of ten or more. This sequence joins TRBV5-6 and TRBJ2-3; D remains unclear. Trimming shortened V by 4 bases and J by 0 bases, and 15 bases separated the two germline ends. CDR1 and CDR2 from the germline V gene are SGHDT and YYEEEE. CDR3 size: 16 residues. Written as DNA, the CDR3 is TGTGCCAGCAGCATAGGGATGGGCGCTAGCACAGATACGCAGTATTTT. Translated, it gives CASSIGMGASTDTQYF.

In its sample, this clonotype was seen many times. The chain is built from TRBV28 and TRBJ2-5; D is perhaps TRBD2 (5 bases). CDR1 is MDHEN, CDR2 SYDVKM, per germline. V lost 6 bases to trimming and J lost 7 bases, with 18 bases between them. This CDR3 has 14 residues. CDR3 amino acids: CASRLERGLGTQYF. CDR3 DNA: TGTGCCAGCAGGCTGGAAAGAGGGCTGGGGACCCAGTACTTC.

This clonotype was observed many times. This chain connects TRBV19 to TRBJ1-1; D gene unclear. V lost 4 bases to trimming and J lost 1 base, with 16 bases between them. This CDR3 has 16 amino acids. Germline assignment: CDR1 LNHDA and CDR2 SQIVND (reference sequence). This CDR3 reads CASSRISRTRNTEAFF. The CDR3 DNA is TGTGCCAGTAGTAGAATTTCTCGGACGAGGAACACTGAAGCTTTCTTT.

With regard to this clonotype: Being one base from a much bigger clone, this may be a read error. The chain carries TRBV2 and TRBJ1-5, with D uncertain. The germline V gene encodes CDR1 SNHLY and CDR2 FYNNEI. This CDR3 comprises 12 residues. The CDR3 sequence is CAGSLDTFAQHF. CDR3 DNA: TGTGCCGGCAGCCTCGACACCTTTGCCCAGCATTTT.